This T cell receptor (beta chain) was obtained from a study of blood T cell repertoires in COVID-19. Overall study context: In each case, the material was cDNA or gDNA derived from T cells, B-cell-depleted T cells, or PBMCs.

CDR1 and CDR2 (germline): SGHDN, FVKESK. The CDR3 covers 14 residues. The V and J ends lost 4 bases and 2 bases respectively, with 11 bases between them. In the authors' workflow: Quantification of nucleated cells was approximated via reference gene primer amplification. Using immunoSEQ multiplex PCR, the repertoire was profiled, and TCRdb retains in-frame clones only, with some absent. V, J and clone size derive from that table, while D and trimming were established from the DNA sequence. The profile shows hundreds of thousands of clones, just under 90% of them singletons. This TCR came from a woman aged 18 to 35 with acute or convalescent COVID-19. The sample taken for sequencing was peripheral blood. The rearrangement uses TRBV14 and TRBJ2-5, with D unresolved. The chain's CDR3 is CASSRGRIQETQYF. The CDR3 nucleotides read TGTGCCAGCAGCCGAGGCAGAATACAAGAGACCCAGTACTTC.